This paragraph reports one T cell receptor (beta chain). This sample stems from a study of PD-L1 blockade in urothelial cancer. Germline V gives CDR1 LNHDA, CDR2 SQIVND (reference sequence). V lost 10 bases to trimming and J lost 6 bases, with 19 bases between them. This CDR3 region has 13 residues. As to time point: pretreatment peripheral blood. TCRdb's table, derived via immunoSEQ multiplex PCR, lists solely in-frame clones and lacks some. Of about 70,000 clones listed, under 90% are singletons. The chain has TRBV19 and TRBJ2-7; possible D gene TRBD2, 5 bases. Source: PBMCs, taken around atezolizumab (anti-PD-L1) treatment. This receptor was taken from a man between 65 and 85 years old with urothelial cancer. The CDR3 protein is CATREGPIGEQYF. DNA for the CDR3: TGTGCCACCAGAGAGGGCCCGATTGGCGAGCAGTACTTC.